The sequence of this T cell receptor (beta chain) was determined in a study of blood T cell repertoires in COVID-19. Study summary: Acute and convalescent COVID-19 samples came from the United States, Italy and Spain. The analysed material was cDNA or gDNA that came from T cells, B-cell-depleted T cells, or PBMCs.

Trimming removed 5 bases at V and 5 bases at J, with 10 bases between. Germline V gene sequence: CDR1 MNHEY, CDR2 SMNVEV (reference sequence). The CDR3 is 12 amino acids. Per the original methods: By means of reference gene primer amplification, nucleated cell counts were estimated. Method: immunoSEQ multiplex PCR; TCRdb's copy keeps in-frame clones and lacks some. V and J calls and clone size are copied from that table; D and trimming were computed from the DNA. The sample consists of fewer than 150,000 clones, about 90% of them appearing once. V and J are TRBV27 and TRBJ2-7; D is perhaps TRBD2 (7 bases). Sequencing used peripheral blood. The source of this sequence is a human donor in a cohort sampled during active COVID-19. CDR3 sequence: CASSRGGDEQYF. For the CDR3, the DNA is TGTGCCAGCAGTAGAGGGGGGGACGAGCAGTACTTC.